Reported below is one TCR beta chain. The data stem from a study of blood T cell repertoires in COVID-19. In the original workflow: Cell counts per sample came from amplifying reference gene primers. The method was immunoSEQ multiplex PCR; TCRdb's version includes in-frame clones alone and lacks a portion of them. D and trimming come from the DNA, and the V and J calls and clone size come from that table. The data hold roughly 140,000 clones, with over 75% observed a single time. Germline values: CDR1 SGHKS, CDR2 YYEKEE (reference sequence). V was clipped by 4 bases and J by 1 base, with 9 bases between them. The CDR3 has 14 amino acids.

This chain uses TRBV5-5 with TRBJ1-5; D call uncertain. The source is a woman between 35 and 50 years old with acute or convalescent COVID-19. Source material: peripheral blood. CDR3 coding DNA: TGTGCCAGCAGCCTGACGGGAAGCAATCAGCCCCAGCATTTT. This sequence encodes CASSLTGSNQPQHF.